What follows are 30 T cell receptor beta chains derived from one specimen sequenced in a study of blood T cell repertoires in COVID-19. Data came from immunoSEQ multiplex PCR; TCRdb stores just in-frame clones and leaves some out. The sample holds 50,000 to 60,000 clones; roughly nine tenths are singletons and the top ten take 6.2%. Specimen: peripheral blood. These receptors were obtained from a middle-aged man with acute or convalescent COVID-19.

The sample holds one count of this clone. The genes are TRBV2 and TRBJ2-7, with TRBD1 matching 9 bases. The junction had 7 bases not matched to a gene; V was cut back by 6 bases and J by 4 bases. The CDR3 is 14 amino acids. Germline V lookup: CDR1 SNHLY, CDR2 FYNNEI. The CDR3 is CASSPKTGGYEQYF. Written as DNA, the CDR3 is TGTGCCAGCAGCCCTAAGACAGGGGGGTACGAGCAGTACTTC.

The CDR3 here is CATSASTGELFF. Written as DNA, the CDR3 is TGTGCCACCAGTGCCAGTACCGGGGAGCTGTTTTTT. The chain links TRBV24-1 to TRBJ2-2; D ambiguous. With 5 bases removed from V and 5 bases from J, the gap between germline ends came to 5 bases. The germline V gene has CDR1 KGHDR and CDR2 SFDVKD. CDR3 size: 12 residues.

This clone was seen only a few times. The rearrangement links TRBV24-1 to TRBJ1-5, with TRBD1 as a possible D gene (5 bases). This CDR3 has 15 amino acids. Trimming took 3 bases from V and 7 from J, leaving 15 bases between them. CDR1 KGHDR and CDR2 SFDVKD come from the germline V gene. For the CDR3, the DNA is TGTGCCACCAGTGATCCTCGGCAGGGAGGGCAGCCCCAGCATTTT. Translating it yields CATSDPRQGGQPQHF.

This clone has a single count. This CDR3 is CASRGQAIEGYTF. In DNA form, the CDR3 reads TGTGCCAGCAGGGGACAGGCGATCGAGGGCTACACCTTC. The V call is TRBV2, the J call TRBJ1-2; 8 nucleotides line up with TRBD1. With V trimmed by 6 bases and J by 8 bases, 8 bases remained unmatched. This CDR3 has 13 amino acids. Germline V lookup: CDR1 SNHLY, CDR2 FYNNEI.

This chain connects TRBV18 to TRBJ2-5, with D unresolved. The CDR3 has 13 amino acids. Germline CDR1 and CDR2: KGHSH and LQKENI. V was shortened by 2 bases and J by 9 bases, with 13 bases between the two germline ends. The CDR3 loop is CASSPRQAISQYF. CDR3 sequence (DNA): TGTGCCAGCTCACCAAGACAAGCAATCTCCCAGTACTTC.

This clone was seen a single time. The chain is built from TRBV7-2 and TRBJ1-2; D remains ambiguous. In germline, CDR1 is SGHTA, CDR2 FQGNSA. CDR3 length equals 14 residues. Trimming took 1 base from V and 8 from J, leaving 14 bases between them. CDR3 DNA sequence: TGTGCCAGCAGCTTAGACTCCATTCGTCGGGGCTACACCTTC. Encoded protein: CASSLDSIRRGYTF.

The chain couples TRBV5-1 to TRBJ1-6; D gene unclear. The CDR3 is 14 amino acids. The germline V gene has CDR1 SGHRS and CDR2 YFSETQ. V was shortened by 2 bases and J by 10 bases, with 13 bases between the two germline ends. CDR3 loop: CASSFSQDYSPLHF. CDR3 nucleotide sequence: TGCGCCAGCAGCTTCAGCCAGGATTACTCACCCCTCCACTTT.

This chain joins TRBV7-9 and TRBJ2-5; possibly TRBD2 for D (6 bases). CDR1 and CDR2 from the germline V gene are SEHNR and FQNEAQ (reference sequence). The V and J ends lost 6 bases and 4 bases respectively, with 21 bases between them. The length of the CDR3 is 16 residues. The CDR3 here is CASSPRRDSDTETQYF. DNA of the CDR3: TGTGCCAGCAGTCCTCGCCGGGACTCAGACACAGAGACCCAGTACTTC.

This clone was seen just once. This rearrangement joins TRBV29-1 to TRBJ2-7; 10 positions agree with TRBD1. Germline CDR1 SQVTM, CDR2 ANQGSEA. The CDR3 sequence is 14 residues long. V was pared by 2 bases and J by 2 bases, with 3 bases of the junction left unmatched. The CDR3 sequence: CSVERTGGTYEQYF. The CDR3 bases are TGCAGCGTTGAAAGGACAGGGGGGACCTACGAGCAGTACTTC.

V and J are TRBV5-4 and TRBJ2-5; TRBD2 matches at 8 bases. CDR1 is SGHNT, CDR2 YYREEE, per germline (reference sequence). J was trimmed by 5 bases and V by 4 bases; bases with no gene match: 13. The CDR3 is 16 residues long. This CDR3 reads CASSLKREWRKETQYF. In nucleotides, the CDR3 is TGTGCCAGCAGCCTTAAGCGGGAGTGGCGCAAGGAGACCCAGTACTTC.

The chain combines TRBV3-1 (or the pseudogene TRBV3-2) with TRBJ2-1; TRBD2 agrees at 11 bases. CDR3 size: 14 residues. V was pared by 3 bases and J by 6 bases, with 1 base of the junction left unmatched. CDR1 LGHDT and CDR2 YNNKEL come from the germline V gene (reference sequence). CDR3 sequence (DNA): TGTGCCAGCAGCCAGGGGACTAGCGGCAATGAGCAGTTCTTC. Amino acid sequence: CASSQGTSGNEQFF.

The chain recombines TRBV5-1 with TRBJ1-4; possible D gene TRBD1, 6 bases. The germline V and J ends were trimmed by 4 bases and 0 bases, with 13 bases remaining between them. The CDR3 has 16 amino acids. CDR1 and CDR2 from the germline V gene are SGHRS and YFSETQ. DNA for the CDR3: TGCGCCAGCAGCCTGACAGGAGGTGCAACTAATGAAAAACTGTTTTTT. Translation gives CASSLTGGATNEKLFF. The full variable domain, its missing parts supplied by reference TRBV5-1 and TRBJ1-4, is KAGVTQTPRYLIKTRGQQVTLSCSPISGHRSVSWYQQTPGQGLQFLFEYFSETQRNKGNFPGRFSGRQFSNSRSEMNVSTLELGDSALYLCASSLTGGATNEKLFFGSGTQLSVL.

This chain uses TRBV6-2 or TRBV6-3 with TRBJ1-5; 8 bases are shared with TRBD1. Trimming at V came to 4 bases and at J to 4 bases, leaving 6 bases not matched to a gene. Per germline, CDR1 MNHEY and CDR2 SVGEGT. The CDR3 spans 15 residues. The CDR3 nucleotides are TGTGCCAGCAGTTTCTTGGACAGGGAGAATCAGCCCCAGCATTTT. It yields the protein CASSFLDRENQPQHF.

The genes are TRBV7-3 and TRBJ1-1; D is unclear. CDR1 and CDR2 from the germline V gene are SGHTA and FQGTGA. The CDR3 contains 13 residues. V lost 0 bases and J lost 3, with 5 bases in between. DNA for the CDR3: TGTGCCAGCAGCTTAACACAATACACTGAAGCTTTCTTT. Translated: CASSLTQYTEAFF.

This chain joins TRBV4-2 and TRBJ2-1; D remains unclear. The CDR3 consists of 13 residues. V lost 3 bases to trimming and J lost 9 bases, with 12 bases between them. Looked up from germline, CDR1 is LGHNA and CDR2 is YNFKEQ. CDR3 amino acids: CASSHRLRSEQFF. The DNA of the CDR3 is TGTGCCAGCAGCCATCGACTCCGCAGTGAGCAGTTCTTC.

The CDR3 nucleotides are TGTGCCAGTAAATTGGCAGCGGGAGGATTTGGCACAGATACGCAGTATTTT. This sequence encodes CASKLAAGGFGTDTQYF. The chain couples TRBV19 to TRBJ2-3; 9 bases match TRBD2. The length of the CDR3 is 17 residues. Unmatched junction bases numbered 12, after V lost 7 bases and J lost 1 base. Germline CDR1 LNHDA, CDR2 SQIVND (reference sequence).

The chain links TRBV19 to TRBJ1-1; a weak D match, TRBD1 (6 bases). From germline, CDR1 is LNHDA and CDR2 SQIVND (reference sequence). CDR3 size: 14 residues. V lost 4 bases, J lost 1 base, and 10 bases lay in between. CDR3 in amino acids: CASSTRQANTEAFF. The CDR3 nucleotides read TGTGCCAGTAGTACCCGACAGGCGAACACTGAAGCTTTCTTT.

The V and J genes are TRBV18 and TRBJ2-5; the D gene is possibly TRBD2 (5 bases). Trimming cost V 2 bases and J 1 base, with 11 bases left between them. The CDR3 extends over 15 amino acids. Germline V gene lookup returns CDR1 KGHSH and CDR2 LQKENI. This CDR3 is CASSPRPAAQETQYF. In DNA, the CDR3 is TGTGCCAGCTCACCAAGACCAGCGGCCCAAGAGACCCAGTACTTC.

The chain carries TRBV6-5 and TRBJ2-3, with 7 bases aligning to TRBD1. The CDR3 loop spans 14 amino acids. Per germline, CDR1 MNHEY and CDR2 SVGAGI. Losses at the gene ends were 6 bases for V and 4 bases for J; bases not matched to a gene: 7. CDR3 DNA sequence: TGTGCCAGCAGACGGCAAACAGGGGCAGATACGCAGTATTTT. Translation: CASRRQTGADTQYF.

The CDR3 loop reads CASSLLSGSSYNEQFF. The DNA of the CDR3 is TGTGCCAGCAGCTTACTGTCCGGGAGCTCCTACAATGAGCAGTTCTTC. This sequence joins TRBV11-2 and TRBJ2-1, with D possibly matching TRBD2 (6 bases). V gave up 2 bases and J gave up 0 bases, with 11 bases separating them. This CDR3 is 16 amino acids long. Germline CDR1 reads SGHAT; CDR2 reads FQNNGV.

J is TRBJ1-4 and V is TRBV15; D is perhaps TRBD1 (5 bases). The CDR3 has 14 amino acids. Trimming took 4 bases from V and 8 from J, leaving 14 bases between them. Germline-derived CDR1 and CDR2 are LNHNV and YYDKDF (reference sequence). Here the CDR3 reads CATSTGDSREKLFF. Here the CDR3 DNA reads TGTGCCACCAGCACCGGAGACAGCCGGGAAAAACTGTTTTTT. The full variable domain, rest sourced from reference TRBV15 and TRBJ1-4, is DAMVIQNPRYQVTQFGKPVTLSCSQTLNHNVMYWYQQKSSQAPKLLFHYYDKDFNNEADTPDNFQSRRPNTSFCFLDIRSPGLGDTAMYLCATSTGDSREKLFFGSGTQLSVL.

The chain uses TRBV25-1 and TRBJ2-5, with 11 bases matching TRBD2. The CDR3 is 14 residues long. Germline CDR1 reads MGHDK; CDR2 reads SYGVNS. V dropped 3 bases and J dropped 7; count of bases not matched to a gene: 4. CDR3 in amino acids: CASSDISGRGTQYF. DNA of the CDR3: TGTGCCAGCAGTGATATTAGCGGGAGGGGGACCCAGTACTTC.

Notes on this clone: Additional DNA sequences in this sample encode the identical CDR3. The rearrangement uses TRBV5-1 and TRBJ2-5; no definite D call. Germline V gene data show CDR1 as SGHRS and CDR2 as YFSETQ. This CDR3 is 12 amino acids long. V was clipped by 0 bases and J by 4 bases, with 4 bases between them. The CDR3 sequence: CASSLAGETQYF. The CDR3 DNA reads TGCGCCAGCAGCTTGGCCGGAGAGACCCAGTACTTC.

The genes are TRBV12-5 and TRBJ2-3; unclear D gene. Germline V gene data show CDR1 as LGHNT and CDR2 as FRNRAP. V was shortened by 2 bases and J by 6 bases, with 9 bases between the two germline ends. The CDR3 runs 13 residues. Written as DNA, the CDR3 is TGTGCTAGTGGTTTGACGGCGGCCGATACGCAGTATTTT. Translation gives CASGLTAADTQYF. Drawing the rest from reference TRBV12-5 and TRBJ2-3, the complete variable domain is DARVTQTPRHKVTEMGQEVTMRCQPILGHNTVFWYRQTMMQGLELLAYFRNRAPLDDSGMPKDRFSAEMPDATLATLKIQPSEPRDSAVYFCASGLTAADTQYFGPGTRLTVL.

This clone was seen a few times. V usage is TRBV5-6 and J usage is TRBJ1-6; D is perhaps TRBD1 (5 bases). The CDR3 contains 16 residues. Germline V gene data show CDR1 as SGHDT and CDR2 as YYEEEE. V lost 3 bases and J lost 5, with 15 bases in between. CDR3 region: CASSSRTPRDNSPLHF. CDR3 sequence (DNA): TGTGCCAGCAGCTCAAGGACACCACGCGATAATTCACCCCTCCACTTT.

V gene TRBV10-3 combines with J gene TRBJ1-1; 9 bases fit TRBD1. V lost 7 bases to trimming and J lost 1 base; unmatched junction nucleotides: 4. Germline V gives CDR1 ENHRY, CDR2 SYGVKD. CDR3 length: 14 residues. The CDR3 nucleotides are TGTGCCATCAATCCGACAGGGGGGAACACTGAAGCTTTCTTT. Translating gives CAINPTGGNTEAFF.

The chain uses TRBV5-6 and TRBJ1-2; tentatively, D is TRBD1 (5 bases). This CDR3 is built from 14 residues. V lost 3 bases, J lost 3 bases, and 12 bases lay in between. Germline CDR1 reads SGHDT; CDR2 reads YYEEEE. Here the CDR3 reads CASSSWGGHYGYTF. As DNA, the CDR3 is TGTGCCAGCAGCTCTTGGGGGGGACACTATGGCTACACCTTC.

The chain is built from TRBV4-2 and TRBJ2-6; possible D gene TRBD2, 6 bases. Germline values: CDR1 LGHNA, CDR2 YNFKEQ. Trimming removed 0 bases from V and 1 base from J, with 25 bases in between. The CDR3 has 22 residues. CDR3: CASSQESFASGLLQSGANVLTF. CDR3 coding DNA: TGTGCCAGCAGCCAAGAATCCTTCGCCTCGGGACTTCTCCAATCTGGGGCCAACGTCCTGACTTTC.

The genes are TRBV14 and TRBJ1-2; maybe TRBD1 (5 bases). Germline CDR1 is SGHDN and CDR2 is FVKESK. V lost 1 base, J lost 7 bases, and 7 bases lay in between. The CDR3 totals 12 residues. CDR3 sequence reads: CASSQGGGGYTF. The CDR3 DNA reads TGTGCCAGCAGCCAAGGGGGCGGTGGCTACACCTTC.

The chain joins TRBV7-2 to TRBJ1-1, with 8 bases that match TRBD1. The CDR3 is 14 residues long. J gave up 5 bases and V 5 bases, and 7 bases lay outside the gene matches. Germline assignment: CDR1 SGHTA and CDR2 FQGNSA. DNA for the CDR3: TGTGCCAGCAGCACGGACAGGGTGAGGACTGAAGCTTTCTTT. It encodes CASSTDRVRTEAFF.